The 26 T cell receptor beta chains below come from one sample, sequenced in a study of technical replicates of blood from a few donors. The repertoire was sequenced with immunoSEQ multiplex PCR; TCRdb's copy has only in-frame clones and lacks some. The profile covers roughly 72,000 clones, with roughly 91% appearing a single time and 0.3% to 0.5% taken by the ten largest. The material sequenced was T cells isolated from PBMCs. The receptors come from a human donor in good health.

The CDR3: CASSMGLATYEQYF. CDR3 bases: TGTGCCAGTAGTATGGGACTAGCCACCTACGAGCAGTACTTC. The rearrangement joins TRBV19 to TRBJ2-7, with TRBD2 matching 9 bases. The V gene end was trimmed by 3 bases and the J gene end by 2 bases; junction bases not matched to a gene: 2. The CDR3 has 14 amino acids. CDR1 and CDR2 (germline): LNHDA, SQIVND (reference sequence). The full variable domain, its missing parts supplied by reference TRBV19 and TRBJ2-7, is DGGITQSPKYLFRKEGQNVTLSCEQNLNHDAMYWYRQDPGQGLRLIYYSQIVNDFQKGDIAEGYSVSREKKESFPLTVTSAQKNPTAFYLCASSMGLATYEQYFGPGTRLTVT.

V is TRBV28 and J is TRBJ2-1; D gene ambiguous. The V gene's germline CDR1 is MDHEN and CDR2 SYDVKM. The CDR3 runs 14 residues. V lost 10 bases and J 7 bases, leaving 20 bases between the germline ends. CDR3 region: CAITTTLGYNEQFF. In DNA form, the CDR3 reads TGTGCCATCACGACGACCCTGGGCTATAATGAGCAGTTCTTC.

This rearrangement joins TRBV30 to TRBJ2-3; 11 bases line up with TRBD2. Germline V gene sequence: CDR1 GTSNPN, CDR2 SVGIG (reference sequence). There are 14 residues in the CDR3. The junction had 6 bases not matched to a gene; V was cut back by 5 bases and J by 5 bases. In DNA, the CDR3 is TGTGCCTGGGAACACCTAGCGGGGGGAGATACGCAGTATTTT. Translating it yields CAWEHLAGGDTQYF.

J is TRBJ2-5 and V is TRBV6-5; 8 nucleotides agree with TRBD2. The J segment lost 7 bases and the V segment lost 2 bases, leaving 9 bases of the junction unmatched. The CDR3 sequence is 15 residues long. The V gene's germline CDR1 is MNHEY and CDR2 SVGAGI. The CDR3, as DNA: TGTGCCAGCAGTTACCGGCCTAGCGGGTTTAGGACCCAGTACTTC. It translates to CASSYRPSGFRTQYF.

The rearrangement joins TRBV27 to TRBJ2-7; a weak D match, TRBD1 (6 bases). Germline lookup yields CDR1 MNHEY and CDR2 SMNVEV (reference sequence). The CDR3 length is 13 residues. Trimming removed 3 bases at V and 8 bases at J, with 14 bases between. The CDR3 here is CASSFGTTLKQYF. Written as DNA, the CDR3 is TGTGCCAGCAGTTTCGGGACAACATTAAAGCAGTACTTC.

This rearrangement joins TRBV28 to TRBJ1-2; D remains unclear. Germline loops: CDR1 MDHEN, CDR2 SYDVKM. The CDR3 length is 14 residues. V dropped 5 bases and J dropped 8 bases, with 18 bases sitting between them. CDR3: CASSLGGSRGGYTF. CDR3 coding DNA: TGTGCCAGCAGTCTCGGAGGGTCGCGCGGGGGCTACACCTTC.

The chain links TRBV5-1 to TRBJ2-7; possibly TRBD2 for D (6 bases). V was clipped by 2 bases and J by 4 bases, with 16 bases between them. The CDR3 totals 15 residues. Germline assignment: CDR1 SGHRS and CDR2 YFSETQ. This chain's CDR3 is CASSLEGGGAYEQYF. CDR3 nucleotide sequence: TGCGCCAGCAGCTTAGAGGGAGGAGGGGCTTACGAGCAGTACTTC. Drawing the rest from reference TRBV5-1 and TRBJ2-7, the complete variable domain is KAGVTQTPRYLIKTRGQQVTLSCSPISGHRSVSWYQQTPGQGLQFLFEYFSETQRNKGNFPGRFSGRQFSNSRSEMNVSTLELGDSALYLCASSLEGGGAYEQYFGPGTRLTVT.

DNA for the CDR3: TGTGCCAGCAGTTTTATAACAGGGACCCAATATGGCTACACCTTC. Its translation is CASSFITGTQYGYTF. The gene calls are TRBV28 and TRBJ1-2, with D possibly matching TRBD1 (6 bases). Germline-derived CDR1 and CDR2 are MDHEN and SYDVKM. V lost 3 bases, J lost 5 bases, and 16 bases lay in between. CDR3 length: 15 amino acids.

This chain connects TRBV6-5 to TRBJ1-2; 7 bases align to TRBD1. This CDR3 is 12 amino acids long. V lost 6 bases to trimming and J lost 4 bases; unmatched junction nucleotides: 2. The V gene's germline CDR1 is MNHEY and CDR2 SVGAGI. The CDR3 nucleotides are TGTGCCAGCAGGGGGACAGTCTATGGCTACACCTTC. This codes for CASRGTVYGYTF.

V and J are TRBV5-4 and TRBJ2-1; D is undetermined. The length of the CDR3 is 12 residues. Germline lookup yields CDR1 SGHNT and CDR2 YYREEE (reference sequence). Trimming took off 4 bases at V and 8 bases at J, with 10 bases between the two ends. The CDR3 reads CASSHSNYEQFF. CDR3 bases: TGTGCCAGCAGCCACTCAAACTATGAGCAGTTCTTC.

V gene TRBV5-1 combines with J gene TRBJ2-1; D call uncertain. The CDR3 runs 15 residues. Germline assignment: CDR1 SGHRS and CDR2 YFSETQ. V lost 5 bases, J lost 0 bases, and 12 bases lay in between. This chain's CDR3 is CASRDTAPSYNEQFF. The CDR3 DNA reads TGCGCCAGCAGAGACACCGCCCCCTCCTACAATGAGCAGTTCTTC.

The chain recombines TRBV13 with TRBJ2-1; TRBD1 matches 7 bases. Trimming took 2 bases from V and 10 from J; bases not matched to a gene: 8. Germline-derived CDR1 and CDR2 are PRHDT and FYEKMQ (reference sequence). This CDR3 is built from 14 residues. CDR3 sequence reads: CASSLQGDPDEQFF. As DNA, the CDR3 is TGTGCCAGCAGCTTACAGGGGGATCCGGACGAGCAGTTCTTC.

The chain recombines TRBV2 with TRBJ1-1, with unresolved D. The CDR3 spans 12 residues. The germline V gene encodes CDR1 SNHLY and CDR2 FYNNEI. V was cut by 8 bases and J by 3 bases, with 10 bases left in between. The CDR3 DNA reads as TGTGCCAGCGTTGGCGGCTACACTGAAGCTTTCTTT. This codes for CASVGGYTEAFF.

The chain combines TRBV9 with TRBJ2-2, with TRBD2 matching over 8 bases. This CDR3 has 17 amino acids. Germline V gene sequence: CDR1 SGDLS, CDR2 YYNGEE. The ends lost 4 bases at V and 4 bases at J; junction bases unmatched: 12. Written as DNA, the CDR3 is TGTGCCAGCAGCCCCCTAGCGGGTTATGAGGGCACCGGGGAGCTGTTTTTT. This codes for CASSPLAGYEGTGELFF.

The V and J genes are TRBV4-1 and TRBJ2-2; 8 bases map to TRBD2. After removal of 2 bases from V and 6 bases from J, the junction contained 11 bases not matched to a gene. The CDR3 covers 17 residues. Germline CDR1 reads MGHRA; CDR2 reads YSYEKL. The CDR3 is CASSQLPPGGWSGELFF. The DNA for the CDR3 is TGCGCCAGCAGCCAACTGCCCCCGGGAGGGTGGTCCGGGGAGCTGTTTTTT.

The chain combines TRBV9 with TRBJ2-1; 10 bases match TRBD2. Trimming removed 3 bases from V and 4 bases from J; junction bases left unmatched: 7. The germline gives CDR1 SGDLS, CDR2 YYNGEE. The length of the CDR3 is 16 residues. This CDR3 reads CASSDRTSGMYNEQFF. CDR3 bases: TGTGCCAGCAGCGATCGGACTAGCGGAATGTACAATGAGCAGTTCTTC.

V and J are TRBV11-2 and TRBJ1-3; possible D gene TRBD1, 6 bases. CDR1 SGHAT and CDR2 FQNNGV come from the germline V gene. Trimming took off 3 bases at V and 2 bases at J, with 11 bases between the two ends. The CDR3 loop spans 15 amino acids. CDR3 sequence reads: CASSFGRGTGNTIYF. The CDR3, as DNA: TGTGCCAGCAGCTTCGGGAGGGGGACTGGAAACACCATATATTTT.

This clone was observed a single time. The genes are TRBV6-5 and TRBJ2-1, with D possibly TRBD2 on 5 matching bases. The CDR3 has 15 residues. Germline V CDR1 and CDR2: MNHEY, SVGAGI. The V gene lost 3 bases and the J gene lost 0 bases, with 9 bases spanning the gap. The CDR3 spells CASSYTGSSYNEQFF. Written as DNA, the CDR3 is TGTGCCAGCAGTTATACGGGGAGCTCCTACAATGAGCAGTTCTTC.

The rearrangement uses TRBV4-2 and TRBJ1-1, with TRBD1 matching over 8 bases. V lost 1 base and J lost 3; bases outside the gene matches: 7. There are 16 residues in the CDR3. Germline V gene data show CDR1 as LGHNA and CDR2 as YNFKEQ. CDR3 protein: CASSQVSQGADTEAFF. The CDR3 DNA is TGTGCCAGCAGCCAAGTCTCTCAGGGGGCTGACACTGAAGCTTTCTTT.

The gene calls are TRBV5-1 and TRBJ2-7, with no clear D. Trimming stripped 5 bases from V and 2 bases from J, with 11 bases between. The CDR3 consists of 13 residues. From germline, CDR1 is SGHRS and CDR2 YFSETQ. The CDR3 nucleotides are TGCGCCAGCAGTGGTGCGTTGACCTACGAGCAGTACTTC. This translates into CASSGALTYEQYF.

The chain joins TRBV15 to TRBJ2-7; 13 nucleotides match TRBD2. This CDR3 has 15 residues. Looked up from germline, CDR1 is LNHNV and CDR2 is YYDKDF (reference sequence). V trimming: 5 bases; J trimming: 3 bases; junction bases outside the gene matches: 4. The CDR3 reads CATSRRLAGGYEQYF. The CDR3 DNA sequence: TGTGCCACCAGCCGAAGACTAGCGGGGGGCTACGAGCAGTACTTC.

The chain has TRBV11-3 and TRBJ1-2, with D hard to call. CDR3 length equals 13 residues. Germline V lookup: CDR1 SGHNT, CDR2 YENEEA. The V end lost 3 bases, the J end lost 7 bases, and 12 bases lay between the germline ends. For the CDR3, the DNA is TGTGCCAGCAGCTTTGGGCCCTTACCTGGCTACACCTTC. Translation gives CASSFGPLPGYTF.

This rearrangement joins TRBV10-3 to TRBJ1-5; tentative D call: TRBD1 (6 bases). The CDR3 is 14 residues long. Germline V CDR1 and CDR2: ENHRY, SYGVKD. Trimming removed 4 bases from V and 10 bases from J, with 17 bases in between. The CDR3 loop is CAISGSGGADPQHF. The CDR3 coding sequence is TGTGCCATCAGTGGTTCGGGGGGGGCTGATCCCCAGCATTTT.

The chain joins TRBV27 to TRBJ2-2; possible D gene TRBD2, 7 bases. CDR1 and CDR2 from the germline V gene are MNHEY and SMNVEV (reference sequence). The CDR3 consists of 16 residues. Trimming took 6 bases from V and 2 from J, leaving 16 bases between them. The CDR3 loop is CASSLSGGVNTGELFF. In nucleotides, the CDR3 is TGTGCCAGCAGCCTATCGGGGGGCGTAAACACCGGGGAGCTGTTTTTT.

This chain connects TRBV2 to TRBJ1-5; D is ambiguous. Germline V gene data show CDR1 as SNHLY and CDR2 as FYNNEI. The CDR3 consists of 14 residues. Deletions cut 3 bases from V and 6 bases from J, with 12 bases between. CDR3 DNA: TGTGCCAGCAGTGACGCCGTTTATAGTCAGCCCCAGCATTTT. It yields the protein CASSDAVYSQPQHF. The entire variable domain, with the rest obtained from reference TRBV2 and TRBJ1-5, is as follows: EPEVTQTPSHQVTQMGQEVILRCVPISNHLYFYWYRQILGQKVEFLVSFYNNEISEKSEIFDDQFSVERPDGSNFTLKIRSTKLEDSAMYFCASSDAVYSQPQHFGDGTRLSIL.

The chain links TRBV5-1 to TRBJ1-2, with a possible D match to TRBD1 (5 bases). V lost 1 base and J 3 bases, leaving 16 bases between the germline ends. The CDR3 totals 16 residues. Germline CDR1 is SGHRS and CDR2 is YFSETQ. In nucleotides, the CDR3 is TGCGCCAGCAGCTTGAAGGGGCCCGGATTCGACTATGGCTACACCTTC. Its protein is CASSLKGPGFDYGYTF.